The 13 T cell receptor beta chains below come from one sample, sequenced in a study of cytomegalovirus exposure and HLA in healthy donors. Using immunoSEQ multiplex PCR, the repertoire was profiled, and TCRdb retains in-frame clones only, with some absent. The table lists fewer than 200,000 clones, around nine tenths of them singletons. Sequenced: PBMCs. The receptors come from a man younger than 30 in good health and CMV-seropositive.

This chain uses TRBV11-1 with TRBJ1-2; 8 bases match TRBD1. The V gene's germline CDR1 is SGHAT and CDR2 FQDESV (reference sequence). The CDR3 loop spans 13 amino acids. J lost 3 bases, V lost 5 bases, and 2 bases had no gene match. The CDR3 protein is CASSDRGHYGYTF. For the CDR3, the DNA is TGTGCCAGCAGCGACAGGGGCCACTATGGCTACACCTTC.

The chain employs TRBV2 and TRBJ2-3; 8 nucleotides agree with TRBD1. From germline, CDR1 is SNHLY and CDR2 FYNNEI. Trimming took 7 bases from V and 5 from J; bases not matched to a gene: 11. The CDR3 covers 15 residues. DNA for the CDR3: TGTGCCAGCAACCGGGACAGGTCTTTCGGAGATACGCAGTATTTT. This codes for CASNRDRSFGDTQYF.

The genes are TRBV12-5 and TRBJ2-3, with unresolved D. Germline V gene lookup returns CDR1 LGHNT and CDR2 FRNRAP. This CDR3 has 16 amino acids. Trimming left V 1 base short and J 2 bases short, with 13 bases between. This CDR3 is CASGLAISTNTDTQYF. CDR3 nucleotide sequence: TGTGCTAGTGGTTTGGCTATTTCAACCAACACAGATACGCAGTATTTT. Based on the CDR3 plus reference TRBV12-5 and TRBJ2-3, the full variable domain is DARVTQTPRHKVTEMGQEVTMRCQPILGHNTVFWYRQTMMQGLELLAYFRNRAPLDDSGMPKDRFSAEMPDATLATLKIQPSEPRDSAVYFCASGLAISTNTDTQYFGPGTRLTVL.

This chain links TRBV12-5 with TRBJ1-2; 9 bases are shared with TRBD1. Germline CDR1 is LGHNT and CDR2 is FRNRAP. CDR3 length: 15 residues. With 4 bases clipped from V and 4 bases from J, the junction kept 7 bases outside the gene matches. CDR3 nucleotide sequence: TGTGCTAGTGGTTGGGACAGGGCCCATATCTATGGCTACACCTTC. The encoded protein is CASGWDRAHIYGYTF.

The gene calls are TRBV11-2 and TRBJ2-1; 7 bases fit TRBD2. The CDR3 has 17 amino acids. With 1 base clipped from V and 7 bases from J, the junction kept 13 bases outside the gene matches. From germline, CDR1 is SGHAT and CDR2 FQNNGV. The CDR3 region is CASSLVRGAGRRNEQFF. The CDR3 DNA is TGTGCCAGCAGCTTAGTTAGGGGAGCGGGGCGACGGAATGAGCAGTTCTTC.

The CDR3 protein is CASSLRARLAGVADTQYF. The CDR3 DNA reads as TGTGCCAGCAGCTTAAGAGCGCGACTAGCGGGAGTGGCAGATACGCAGTATTTT. This chain links TRBV7-3 with TRBJ2-3; TRBD2 agrees at 12 bases. The ends lost 1 base at V and 4 bases at J; junction bases unmatched: 9. Germline CDR1 and CDR2: SGHTA and FQGTGA. The CDR3 consists of 18 residues.

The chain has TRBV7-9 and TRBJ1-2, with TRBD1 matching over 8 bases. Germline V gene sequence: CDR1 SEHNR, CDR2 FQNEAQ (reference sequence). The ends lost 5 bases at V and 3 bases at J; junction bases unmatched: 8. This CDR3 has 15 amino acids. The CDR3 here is CASSEEPGQDYGYTF. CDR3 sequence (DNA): TGTGCCAGCAGCGAAGAACCGGGACAGGACTATGGCTACACCTTC.

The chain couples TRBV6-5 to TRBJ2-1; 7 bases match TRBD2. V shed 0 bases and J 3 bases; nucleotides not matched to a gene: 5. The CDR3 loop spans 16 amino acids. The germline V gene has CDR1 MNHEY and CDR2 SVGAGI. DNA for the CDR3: TGTGCCAGCAGTTACTCAACCCTAGCGGACTACAATGAGCAGTTCTTC. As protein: CASSYSTLADYNEQFF.

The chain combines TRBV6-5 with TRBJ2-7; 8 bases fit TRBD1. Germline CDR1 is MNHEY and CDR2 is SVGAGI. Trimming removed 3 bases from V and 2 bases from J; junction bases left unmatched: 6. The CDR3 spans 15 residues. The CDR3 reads CASSYNSGGAYEQYF. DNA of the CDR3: TGTGCCAGCAGTTATAATTCAGGGGGCGCCTACGAGCAGTACTTC.

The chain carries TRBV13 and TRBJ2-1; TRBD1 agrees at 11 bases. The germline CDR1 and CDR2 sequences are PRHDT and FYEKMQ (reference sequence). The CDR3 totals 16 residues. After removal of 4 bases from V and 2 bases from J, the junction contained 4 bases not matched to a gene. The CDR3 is CASSSGQGAPYNEQFF. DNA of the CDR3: TGTGCCAGCAGCTCCGGACAGGGGGCGCCCTACAATGAGCAGTTCTTC.

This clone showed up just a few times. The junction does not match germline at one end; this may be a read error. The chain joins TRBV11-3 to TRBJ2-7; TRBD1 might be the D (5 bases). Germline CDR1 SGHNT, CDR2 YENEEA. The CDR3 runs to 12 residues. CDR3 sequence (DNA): TGTGCCAGCAGCTTAGGAGGCACAGGCGTATTCTTC. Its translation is CASSLGGTGVFF.

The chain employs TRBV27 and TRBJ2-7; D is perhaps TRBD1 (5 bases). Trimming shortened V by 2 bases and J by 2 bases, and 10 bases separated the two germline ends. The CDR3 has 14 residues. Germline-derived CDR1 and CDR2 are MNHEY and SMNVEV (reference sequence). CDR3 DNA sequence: TGTGCCAGCAGTTTAAGAGACAGCACCTACGAGCAGTACTTC. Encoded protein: CASSLRDSTYEQYF.

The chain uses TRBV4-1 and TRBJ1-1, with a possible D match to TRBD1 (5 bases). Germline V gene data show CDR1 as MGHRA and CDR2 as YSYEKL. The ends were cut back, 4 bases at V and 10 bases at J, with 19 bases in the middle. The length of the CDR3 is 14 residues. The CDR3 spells CASSPPAGYPRAFF. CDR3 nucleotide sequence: TGCGCCAGCAGCCCCCCCGCAGGGTACCCCAGAGCTTTCTTT.